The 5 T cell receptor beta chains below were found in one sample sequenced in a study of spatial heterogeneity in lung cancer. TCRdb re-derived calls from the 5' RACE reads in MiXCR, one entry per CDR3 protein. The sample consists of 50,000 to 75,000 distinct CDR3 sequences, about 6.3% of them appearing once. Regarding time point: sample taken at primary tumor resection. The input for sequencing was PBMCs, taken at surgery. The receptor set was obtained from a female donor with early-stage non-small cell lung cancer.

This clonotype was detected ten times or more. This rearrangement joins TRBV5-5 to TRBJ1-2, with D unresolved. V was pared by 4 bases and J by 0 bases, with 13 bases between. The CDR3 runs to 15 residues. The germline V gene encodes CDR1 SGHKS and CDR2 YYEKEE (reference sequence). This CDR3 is CASSRDALANYGYTF. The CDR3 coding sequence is TGTGCCAGCAGCCGAGACGCCCTGGCTAACTATGGCTACACCTTC.

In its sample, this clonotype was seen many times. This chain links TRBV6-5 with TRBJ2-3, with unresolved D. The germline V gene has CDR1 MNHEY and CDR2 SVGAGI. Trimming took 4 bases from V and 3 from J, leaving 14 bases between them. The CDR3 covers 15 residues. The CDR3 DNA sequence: TGTGCCAGCAGTTCCGCGCTGGCCTTAACAGATACGCAGTATTTT. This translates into CASSSALALTDTQYF.

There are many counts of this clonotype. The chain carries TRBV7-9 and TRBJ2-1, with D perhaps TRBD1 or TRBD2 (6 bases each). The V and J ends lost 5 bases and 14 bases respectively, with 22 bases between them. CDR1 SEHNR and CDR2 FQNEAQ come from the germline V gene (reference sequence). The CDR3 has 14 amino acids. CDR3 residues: CASSVSRGLSSEFF. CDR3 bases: TGTGCCAGCAGCGTTAGCCGGGGGCTTTCGTCGGAGTTCTTC.

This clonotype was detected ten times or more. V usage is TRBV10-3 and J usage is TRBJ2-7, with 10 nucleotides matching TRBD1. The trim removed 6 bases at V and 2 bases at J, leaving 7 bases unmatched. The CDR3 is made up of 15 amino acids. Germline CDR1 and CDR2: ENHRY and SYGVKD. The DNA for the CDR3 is TGTGCCATCAGCAACCCGGGACAGGGGACCTACGAGCAGTACTTC. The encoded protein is CAISNPGQGTYEQYF.

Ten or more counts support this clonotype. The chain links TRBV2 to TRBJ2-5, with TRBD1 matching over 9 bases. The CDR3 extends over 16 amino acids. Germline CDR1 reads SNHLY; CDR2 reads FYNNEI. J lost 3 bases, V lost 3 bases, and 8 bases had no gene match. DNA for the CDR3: TGTGCCAGCAGTGAGGGACAGGGAGCACCAAAAGAGACCCAGTACTTC. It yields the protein CASSEGQGAPKETQYF.